The clone carrying this T cell receptor (beta chain) was detected only a few times. Its antigen is unidentified. This CDR3 region has 14 residues. With V trimmed by 6 bases and J by 3 bases, 6 bases remained unmatched. Germline V lookup: CDR1 MGHRA, CDR2 YSYEKL. In making TCR beta libraries, quantitative 5'-RACE with molecular barcodes was used. TCRdb re-called the 5' RACE reads through MiXCR, storing one row per CDR3 protein. The sample has some 250,000 distinct CDR3 sequences, roughly a tenth seen once; the top ten hold less than 7%. The data belong to a study of CD8 T cells in ankylosing spondylitis. Study conclusions and caveats: For ankylosing spondylitis blood, a TCR beta motif of about eight highly homologous variants appeared characteristic.

Sample: blood, either unsorted or a sorted T cell fraction (not recorded which). J is TRBJ1-1 and V is TRBV4-1, with 8 positions matching TRBD1. The sequence came from a male donor with ankylosing spondylitis or in good health (not recorded which). CDR3 amino acids: CASRPTGEYTEAFF. The CDR3 DNA sequence: TGCGCCAGCAGACCGACAGGGGAATACACTGAAGCTTTCTTT.